A single T cell receptor beta chain is shown here with its context. The sample is drawn from a study of blood T cell repertoires in COVID-19. Here immunoSEQ multiplex PCR was the method, and the copy in TCRdb shows in-frame clones only, minus some. Altogether about 58,000 clones are present, about nine tenths being singletons, with the ten largest covering roughly 8%. CDR1 is MDHEN and CDR2 is SYDVKM in the germline V gene. This CDR3 spans 14 amino acids. Trimming shortened V by 2 bases and J by 8 bases, and 12 bases separated the two germline ends. This clonotype was sampled from a woman in her sixties or seventies with active COVID-19. The sample comprised peripheral blood. The rearrangement links TRBV28 to TRBJ1-4, with TRBD1 as a possible D gene (6 bases). This CDR3 reads CASSLAQGEEKLFF. CDR3 DNA: TGTGCCAGCAGTTTAGCACAGGGTGAGGAAAAACTGTTTTTT.